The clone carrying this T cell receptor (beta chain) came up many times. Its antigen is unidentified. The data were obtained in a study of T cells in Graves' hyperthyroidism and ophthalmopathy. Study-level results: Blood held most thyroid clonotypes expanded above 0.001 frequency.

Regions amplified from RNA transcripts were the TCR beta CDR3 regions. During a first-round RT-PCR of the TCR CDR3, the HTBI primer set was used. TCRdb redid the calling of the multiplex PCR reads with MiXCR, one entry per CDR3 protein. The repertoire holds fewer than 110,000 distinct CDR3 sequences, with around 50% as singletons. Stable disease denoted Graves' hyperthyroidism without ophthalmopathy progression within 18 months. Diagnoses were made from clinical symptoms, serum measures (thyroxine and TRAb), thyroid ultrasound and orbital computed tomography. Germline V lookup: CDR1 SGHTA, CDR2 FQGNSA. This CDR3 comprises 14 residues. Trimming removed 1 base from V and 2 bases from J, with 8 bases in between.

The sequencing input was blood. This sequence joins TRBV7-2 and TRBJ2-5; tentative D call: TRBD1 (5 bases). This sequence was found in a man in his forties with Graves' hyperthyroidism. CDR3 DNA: TGTGCCAGCAGCTTAGTCCAGGGTCAAGAGACCCAGTACTTC. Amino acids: CASSLVQGQETQYF. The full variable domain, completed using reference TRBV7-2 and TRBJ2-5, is GAGVSQSPSNKVTEKGKDVELRCDPISGHTALYWYRQSLGQGLEFLIYFQGNSAPDKSGLPSDRFSAERTGGSVSTLTIQRTQQEDSAVYLCASSLVQGQETQYFGPGTRLLVL.